This T cell receptor beta chain was profiled in a study of CD8+CD57+ T cells in acquired aplastic anemia. CDR3 length equals 15 residues. J lost 7 bases, V lost 6 bases, and 12 bases had no gene match. Germline V CDR1 and CDR2: MDHEN, SYDVKM. It was patients with CD8+CD57+ cell expansion by flow cytometry who were chosen for sequencing. In its sample, this clonotype was seen many times. Genomic DNA served as template for TCR beta VDJ and CDR3 profiling. TCRdb re-derived calls from the reads in MiXCR, one entry per CDR3 protein. This sample has around 220,000 distinct CDR3 sequences, with under 50% found just once.

This chain connects TRBV28 to TRBJ1-5; 7 positions agree with TRBD1. The sequenced sample consisted of sorted CD4+, CD8+, or CD8+CD57+ T cells (not recorded which) from PBMCs. The receptor's source is a human donor with aplastic anemia. CDR3 DNA sequence: TGTGCCAGCAGCCAGCTTTCGACAGGGACCCAGCCCCAGCATTTT. Protein product: CASSQLSTGTQPQHF.